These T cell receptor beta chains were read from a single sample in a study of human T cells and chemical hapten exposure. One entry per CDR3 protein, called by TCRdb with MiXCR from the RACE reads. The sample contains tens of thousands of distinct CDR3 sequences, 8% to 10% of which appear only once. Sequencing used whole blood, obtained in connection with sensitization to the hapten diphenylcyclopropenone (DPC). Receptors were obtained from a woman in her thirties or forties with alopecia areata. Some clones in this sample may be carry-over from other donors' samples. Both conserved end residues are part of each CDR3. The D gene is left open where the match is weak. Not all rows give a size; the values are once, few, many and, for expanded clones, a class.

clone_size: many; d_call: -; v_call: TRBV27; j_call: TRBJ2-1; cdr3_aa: CASSSISNPGAGSYNEQFF
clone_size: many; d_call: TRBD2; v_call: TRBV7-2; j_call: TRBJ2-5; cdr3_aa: CASSLTSGGAETQYF
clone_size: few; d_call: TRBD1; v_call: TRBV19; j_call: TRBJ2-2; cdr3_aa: CASQQGAINTGELFF
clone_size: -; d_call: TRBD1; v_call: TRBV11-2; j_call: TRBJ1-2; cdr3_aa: CASSLSDRAGGYTF
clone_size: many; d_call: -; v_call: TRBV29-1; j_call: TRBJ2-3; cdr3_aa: CSALGVQSELSTDTQYF
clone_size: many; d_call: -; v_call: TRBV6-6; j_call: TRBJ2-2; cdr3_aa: CASSFGTGELFF
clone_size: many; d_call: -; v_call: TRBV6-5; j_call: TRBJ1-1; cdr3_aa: CASRSGLSNTEAFF
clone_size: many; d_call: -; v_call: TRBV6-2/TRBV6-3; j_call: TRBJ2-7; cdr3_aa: CASSTAGWPYEQYF
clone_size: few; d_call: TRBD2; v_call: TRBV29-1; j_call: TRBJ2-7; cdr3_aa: CSVEGGGHREQYF
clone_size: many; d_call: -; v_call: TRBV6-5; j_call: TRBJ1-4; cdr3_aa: CASSQGRINEKLFF
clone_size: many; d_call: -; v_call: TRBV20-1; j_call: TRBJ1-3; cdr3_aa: CSALNPNSENTIYF
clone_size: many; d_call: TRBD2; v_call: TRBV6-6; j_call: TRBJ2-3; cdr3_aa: CASSPKTSGVLSDTQYF